A single sample is the source of the 21 T cell receptor beta chains below, sequenced in a study of blood T cell repertoires in COVID-19. The table came from immunoSEQ multiplex PCR; TCRdb's copy has only in-frame clones and leaves some out. The sample carries tens of thousands of clones, about 87% recorded once. Sequencing was carried out using peripheral blood. These receptors came from a woman in her sixties or seventies with acute or convalescent COVID-19.

This chain joins TRBV5-6 and TRBJ2-2; 11 bases agree with TRBD2. Per germline, CDR1 SGHDT and CDR2 YYEEEE. J lost 4 bases, V lost 2 bases, and 1 base had no gene match. CDR3 size: 15 residues. The CDR3 region has the DNA TGTGCCAGCAGCTTCCTAGCGGGAGGCACCGGGGAGCTGTTTTTT. It yields the protein CASSFLAGGTGELFF.

The chain links TRBV4-2 to TRBJ2-2; no reliable D call. V was pared by 1 base and J by 3 bases, with 12 bases between. The CDR3 loop spans 16 amino acids. Germline CDR1 is LGHNA and CDR2 is YNFKEQ. CDR3 nucleotides: TGTGCCAGCAGCCAAGTATCCAGAATCCACACCGGGGAGCTGTTTTTT. Translation gives CASSQVSRIHTGELFF.

This rearrangement joins TRBV28 to TRBJ1-2, with a weak D call TRBD1 (5 bases). V lost 6 bases and J 5 bases, leaving 16 bases between the germline ends. Germline V lookup: CDR1 MDHEN, CDR2 SYDVKM. The CDR3 consists of 14 residues. CDR3 bases: TGTGCCAGCAGATACTGGCAGGGTCTGTATGGCTACACCTTC. Translating gives CASRYWQGLYGYTF.

V gene TRBV6-2 or TRBV6-3 combines with J gene TRBJ2-1; 11 bases match TRBD2. The ends lost 6 bases at V and 4 bases at J; junction bases unmatched: 5. This CDR3 has 15 residues. The germline V gene encodes CDR1 MNHEY and CDR2 SVGEGT. The CDR3 protein is CASSPLAGGYNEQFF. The DNA of the CDR3 is TGTGCCAGCAGCCCTCTAGCGGGAGGTTACAATGAGCAGTTCTTC.

The rearrangement links TRBV24-1 to TRBJ2-3; TRBD2 aligns across 10 bases. CDR1 is KGHDR, CDR2 SFDVKD, per germline. The CDR3 length is 16 residues. V lost 4 bases and J lost 2; bases outside the gene matches: 5. CDR3 nucleotide sequence: TGTGCCACCAGTGACCCCGGACTAGCGGACACAGATACGCAGTATTTT. This sequence encodes CATSDPGLADTDTQYF.

The chain employs TRBV2 and TRBJ2-3, with D perhaps TRBD1 (6 bases). The CDR3 sequence is 13 residues long. Per germline, CDR1 SNHLY and CDR2 FYNNEI. V was shortened by 7 bases and J by 3 bases, with 11 bases between the two germline ends. The CDR3 is CASIEGHTDTQYF. DNA for the CDR3: TGTGCCAGCATTGAGGGACATACAGATACGCAGTATTTT.

The chain employs TRBV7-9 and TRBJ2-1; 7 positions agree with TRBD1. Losses at the gene ends were 8 bases for V and 4 bases for J; bases not matched to a gene: 5. Per germline, CDR1 SEHNR and CDR2 FQNEAQ (reference sequence). The CDR3 length is 13 residues. CDR3 loop: CASHGTDYNEQFF. In nucleotides, the CDR3 is TGTGCCAGCCACGGGACAGATTACAATGAGCAGTTCTTC.

In its sample, this clone was seen a few times. The rearrangement joins TRBV7-2 to TRBJ1-1; D uncertain. This CDR3 spans 13 amino acids. Germline CDR1 and CDR2: SGHTA and FQGNSA. Trimming stripped 3 bases from V and 1 base from J, with 6 bases between. The CDR3 reads CASSFGENTEAFF. The DNA of the CDR3 is TGTGCCAGCAGCTTCGGGGAGAACACTGAAGCTTTCTTT. The full variable domain, in which reference TRBV7-2 and TRBJ1-1 provide the parts outside the CDR3, is GAGVSQSPSNKVTEKGKDVELRCDPISGHTALYWYRQSLGQGLEFLIYFQGNSAPDKSGLPSDRFSAERTGGSVSTLTIQRTQQEDSAVYLCASSFGENTEAFFGQGTRLTVV.

This sequence joins TRBV7-6 and TRBJ2-1, with 16 nucleotides matching TRBD2. This CDR3 comprises 18 residues. Germline-derived CDR1 and CDR2 are SGHVS and FNYEAQ. J lost 6 bases, V lost 5 bases, and 10 bases had no gene match. Here the CDR3 reads CASSIKGLAGGPRNEQFF. The CDR3 region has the DNA TGTGCCAGCAGCATCAAGGGACTAGCGGGAGGGCCACGCAATGAGCAGTTCTTC.

This chain links TRBV6-5 with TRBJ1-2; D is possibly TRBD1 (5 bases). V was cut by 6 bases and J by 8 bases, with 19 bases left in between. There are 14 residues in the CDR3. CDR1 and CDR2 from the germline V gene are MNHEY and SVGAGI. CDR3 amino acids: CASRHRPSSGGYTF. The DNA for the CDR3 is TGTGCCAGCAGACACAGGCCCTCCTCCGGGGGCTACACCTTC.

The J gene is TRBJ2-5, the V gene TRBV9, with D perhaps TRBD1 (6 bases). The CDR3 is made up of 15 amino acids. Per germline, CDR1 SGDLS and CDR2 YYNGEE. The V gene lost 2 bases and the J gene lost 2 bases, with 13 bases spanning the gap. The CDR3 DNA follows: TGTGCCAGCAGCGTGAACCAGGGGTGGCAAGAGACCCAGTACTTC. It encodes CASSVNQGWQETQYF.

CDR3 sequence reads: CASSAVVGNEQFF. The CDR3 DNA follows: TGTGCCAGCAGCGCAGTGGTTGGCAATGAGCAGTTCTTC. The V call is TRBV7-6, the J call TRBJ2-1; no clear D. Trimming cost V 5 bases and J 6 bases, with 11 bases left between them. In germline, CDR1 is SGHVS, CDR2 FNYEAQ. CDR3 length: 13 residues.

The chain uses TRBV7-2 and TRBJ1-1, with TRBD1 matching over 8 bases. This CDR3 has 18 residues. The trim removed 0 bases at V and 2 bases at J, leaving 11 bases unmatched. From germline, CDR1 is SGHTA and CDR2 FQGNSA. Here the CDR3 DNA reads TGTGCCAGCAGCTTAGCGCTAATACAGGGGGTGGGTAACACTGAAGCTTTCTTT. It specifies CASSLALIQGVGNTEAFF.

The chain has TRBV28 and TRBJ1-2; D gene uncertain. This CDR3 is built from 14 residues. V was shortened by 2 bases and J by 4 bases, with 11 bases between the two germline ends. CDR1 and CDR2 from the germline V gene are MDHEN and SYDVKM. Here the CDR3 reads CASSLQTTVYGYTF. As DNA, the CDR3 is TGTGCCAGCAGTTTACAGACAACCGTCTATGGCTACACCTTC.

The chain has TRBV11-2 and TRBJ2-7; 9 positions match TRBD1. This CDR3 has 15 residues. Germline V CDR1 and CDR2: SGHAT, FQNNGV. Unmatched junction bases numbered 6, after V lost 5 bases and J lost 1 base. The chain's CDR3 is CASSHPGQGSYEQYV. CDR3 nucleotides: TGTGCCAGCAGCCACCCGGGACAGGGATCCTACGAGCAGTACGTC.

V is TRBV27 and J is TRBJ1-1; TRBD1 matches at 9 bases. Germline CDR1 MNHEY, CDR2 SMNVEV (reference sequence). The CDR3 is 15 amino acids. V gave up 4 bases and J gave up 5 bases; unmatched junction bases: 8. The CDR3 sequence: CASSSLGQGYTEAFF. The CDR3 DNA is TGTGCCAGCAGTTCCTTGGGACAGGGTTATACTGAAGCTTTCTTT.

This clone was observed a handful of times. V usage is TRBV2 and J usage is TRBJ2-7; maybe TRBD1 (5 bases). There are 13 residues in the CDR3. V lost 6 bases and J lost 0, with 9 bases in between. Germline lookup yields CDR1 SNHLY and CDR2 FYNNEI. The chain's CDR3 is CASSGDSSYEQYV. The CDR3 nucleotides read TGTGCCAGCAGCGGCGACAGCTCCTACGAGCAGTACGTC.

The V gene is TRBV5-1, the J gene TRBJ1-5, with D tentatively TRBD1 (6 bases). There are 16 residues in the CDR3. Trimming removed 0 bases from V and 0 bases from J, with 10 bases in between. CDR1 and CDR2 from the germline V gene are SGHRS and YFSETQ. This CDR3 reads CASSLGSGDSNQPQHF. In DNA, the CDR3 is TGCGCCAGCAGCTTGGGGTCAGGGGATAGCAATCAGCCCCAGCATTTT.

The chain combines TRBV6-5 with TRBJ2-3, with a possible D match to TRBD2 (5 bases). CDR1 is MNHEY, CDR2 SVGAGI, per germline. This CDR3 comprises 14 residues. Trimming stripped 8 bases from V and 0 bases from J, with 12 bases between. The CDR3, as DNA: TGTGCCAGCCTAAGCGGAACTAGCACAGATACGCAGTATTTT. The encoded protein is CASLSGTSTDTQYF.

This clone is a singleton in its sample. This chain links TRBV23-1 with TRBJ1-2; no definite D call. TRBV23-1 is placed among ORFs of uncertain function. V was cut by 6 bases and J by 7 bases, with 18 bases left in between. CDR3 length: 14 amino acids. CDR3 coding DNA: TGCGCCAGCAGCCTCGCTCCGAGGTCTTCTGGCTACACCTTC. Residues: CASSLAPRSSGYTF.

This clone was recorded only once. The chain employs TRBV18 and TRBJ2-1; possibly TRBD2 for D (5 bases). Per the germline V gene, CDR1 is KGHSH and CDR2 is LQKENI. Trimming removed 0 bases at V and 4 bases at J, with 7 bases between. The CDR3 runs to 14 residues. The CDR3 loop is CASSPPTGYNEQFF. DNA for the CDR3: TGTGCCAGCTCACCACCGACGGGATACAATGAGCAGTTCTTC.